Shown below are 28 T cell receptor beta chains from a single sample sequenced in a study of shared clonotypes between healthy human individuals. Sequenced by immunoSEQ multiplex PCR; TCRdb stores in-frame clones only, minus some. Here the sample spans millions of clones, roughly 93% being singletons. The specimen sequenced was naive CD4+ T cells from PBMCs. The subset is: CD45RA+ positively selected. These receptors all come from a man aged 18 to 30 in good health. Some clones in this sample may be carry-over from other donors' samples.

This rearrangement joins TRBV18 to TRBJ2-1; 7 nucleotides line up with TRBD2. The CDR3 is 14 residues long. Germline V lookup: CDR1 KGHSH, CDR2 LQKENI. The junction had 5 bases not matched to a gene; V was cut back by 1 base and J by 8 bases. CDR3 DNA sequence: TGTGCCAGCTCACCACAACAGGCGGGAGATGAGCAGTTCTTC. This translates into CASSPQQAGDEQFF.

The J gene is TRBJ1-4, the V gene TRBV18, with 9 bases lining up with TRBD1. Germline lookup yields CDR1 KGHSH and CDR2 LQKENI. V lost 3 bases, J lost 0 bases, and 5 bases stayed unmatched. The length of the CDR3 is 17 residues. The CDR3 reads CASSPDRGHATNEKLFF. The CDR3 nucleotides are TGTGCCAGCTCACCGGACAGGGGACATGCAACTAATGAAAAACTGTTTTTT.

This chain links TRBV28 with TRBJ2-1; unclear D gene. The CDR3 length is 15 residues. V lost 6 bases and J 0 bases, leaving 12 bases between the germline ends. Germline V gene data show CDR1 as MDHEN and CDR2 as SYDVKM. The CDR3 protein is CASRPINPSYNEQFF. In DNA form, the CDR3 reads TGTGCCAGCAGGCCAATTAATCCCTCCTACAATGAGCAGTTCTTC.

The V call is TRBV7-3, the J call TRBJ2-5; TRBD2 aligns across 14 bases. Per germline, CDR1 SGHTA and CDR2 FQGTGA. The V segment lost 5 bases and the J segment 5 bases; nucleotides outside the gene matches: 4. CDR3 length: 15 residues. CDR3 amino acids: CASSQGLAGVETQYF. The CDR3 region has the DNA TGTGCCAGCAGCCAGGGACTAGCGGGAGTGGAGACCCAGTACTTC.

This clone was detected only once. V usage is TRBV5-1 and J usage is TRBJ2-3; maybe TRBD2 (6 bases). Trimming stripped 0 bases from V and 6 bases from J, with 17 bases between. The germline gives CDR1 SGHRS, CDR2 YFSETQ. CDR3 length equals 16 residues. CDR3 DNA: TGCGCCAGCAGCTTGGGACTAGGGTCAATTCCGGATACGCAGTATTTT. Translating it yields CASSLGLGSIPDTQYF.

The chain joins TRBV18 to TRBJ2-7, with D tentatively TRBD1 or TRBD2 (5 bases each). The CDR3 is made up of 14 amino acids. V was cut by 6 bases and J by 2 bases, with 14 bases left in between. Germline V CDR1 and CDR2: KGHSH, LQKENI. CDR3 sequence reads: CASSRRDGAYEQYF. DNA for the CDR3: TGTGCCAGCTCCCGCCGGGACGGCGCCTACGAGCAGTACTTC.

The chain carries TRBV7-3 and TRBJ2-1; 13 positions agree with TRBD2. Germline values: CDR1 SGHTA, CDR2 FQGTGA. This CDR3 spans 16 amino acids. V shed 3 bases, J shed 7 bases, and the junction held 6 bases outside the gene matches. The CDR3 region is CASSFPGTSGMNEQFF. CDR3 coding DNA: TGTGCCAGCAGCTTCCCCGGGACTAGCGGGATGAATGAGCAGTTCTTC.

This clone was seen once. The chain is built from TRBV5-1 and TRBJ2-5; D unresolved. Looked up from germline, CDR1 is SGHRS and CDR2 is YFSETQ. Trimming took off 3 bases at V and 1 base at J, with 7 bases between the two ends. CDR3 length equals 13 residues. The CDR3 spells CASSWRGQETQYF. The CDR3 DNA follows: TGCGCCAGCAGCTGGCGTGGCCAAGAGACCCAGTACTTC.

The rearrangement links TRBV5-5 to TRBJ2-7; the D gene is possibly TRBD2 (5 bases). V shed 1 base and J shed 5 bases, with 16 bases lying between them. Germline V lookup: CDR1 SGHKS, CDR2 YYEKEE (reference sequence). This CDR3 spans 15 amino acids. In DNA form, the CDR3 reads TGTGCCAGCAGCTTGCAAACTAGAGGGCCCCACGAGCAGTACTTC. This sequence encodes CASSLQTRGPHEQYF.

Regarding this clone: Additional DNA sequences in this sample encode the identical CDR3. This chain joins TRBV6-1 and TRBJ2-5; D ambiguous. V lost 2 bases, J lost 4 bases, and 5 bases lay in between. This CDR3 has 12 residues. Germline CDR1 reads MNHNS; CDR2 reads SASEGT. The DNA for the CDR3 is TGTGCCAGCAGTGAATTGGGAGAGACCCAGTACTTC. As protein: CASSELGETQYF.

The CDR3 nucleotides read TGTGCCAGCAGCCCTCCGGGACAGAGGCCGCAGTATTTT. Encoded protein: CASSPPGQRPQYF. The chain joins TRBV14 to TRBJ2-3; 7 bases agree with TRBD1. Germline lookup yields CDR1 SGHDN and CDR2 FVKESK. This CDR3 has 13 residues. V gave up 4 bases and J gave up 10 bases; unmatched junction bases: 8.

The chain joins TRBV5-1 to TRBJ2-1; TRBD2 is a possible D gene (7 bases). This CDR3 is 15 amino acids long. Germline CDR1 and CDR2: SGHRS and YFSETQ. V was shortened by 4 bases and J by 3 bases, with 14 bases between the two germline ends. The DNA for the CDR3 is TGCGCCAGCAGCAGCAGCGGGACAAACTACAATGAGCAGTTCTTC. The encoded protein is CASSSSGTNYNEQFF.

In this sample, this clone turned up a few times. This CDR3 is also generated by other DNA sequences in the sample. CDR3 region: CASSVALNTEAFF. CDR3 in DNA: TGTGCCAGCAGCGTAGCTCTGAACACTGAAGCTTTCTTT. The chain links TRBV9 to TRBJ1-1; unclear D gene. The CDR3 length is 13 residues. The germline V gene encodes CDR1 SGDLS and CDR2 YYNGEE. The V end lost 0 bases, the J end lost 0 bases, and 3 bases lay between the germline ends.

The CDR3 bases are TGTGCCAGCAGCTACAGGTCTGAGCAGTACTTC. Translation gives CASSYRSEQYF. This sequence joins TRBV5-8 and TRBJ2-7; possibly TRBD1 for D (5 bases). The germline V gene has CDR1 SGHTS and CDR2 YDEGEE. With 3 bases removed from V and 7 bases from J, the gap between germline ends came to 8 bases. CDR3 size: 11 residues.

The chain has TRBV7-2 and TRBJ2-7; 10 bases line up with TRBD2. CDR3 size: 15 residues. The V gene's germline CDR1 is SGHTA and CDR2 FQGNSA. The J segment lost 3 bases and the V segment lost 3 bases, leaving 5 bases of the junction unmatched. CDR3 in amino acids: CASSFGLAGVYEQYF. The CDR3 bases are TGTGCCAGCAGCTTCGGTCTAGCGGGAGTCTACGAGCAGTACTTC.

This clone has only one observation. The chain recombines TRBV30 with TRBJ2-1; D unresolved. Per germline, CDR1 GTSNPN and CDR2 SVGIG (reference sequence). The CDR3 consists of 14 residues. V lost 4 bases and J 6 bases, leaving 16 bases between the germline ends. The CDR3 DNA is TGTGCCTGGACCGTTTACTGGAACGGCAATGAGCAGTTCTTC. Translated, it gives CAWTVYWNGNEQFF.

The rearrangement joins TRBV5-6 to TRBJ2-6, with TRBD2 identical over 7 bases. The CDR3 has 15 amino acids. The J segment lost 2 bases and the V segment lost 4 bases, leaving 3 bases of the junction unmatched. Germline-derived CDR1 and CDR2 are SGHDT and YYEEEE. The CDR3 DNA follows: TGTGCCAGCAGCGGGCGGGGGACTGGGGCCAACGTCCTGACTTTC. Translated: CASSGRGTGANVLTF.

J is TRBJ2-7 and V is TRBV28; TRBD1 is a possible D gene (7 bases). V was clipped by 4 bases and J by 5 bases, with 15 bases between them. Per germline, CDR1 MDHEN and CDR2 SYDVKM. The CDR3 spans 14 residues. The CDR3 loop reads CASSSPGGRNEQYF. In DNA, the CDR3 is TGTGCCAGCAGTTCACCAGGGGGGAGGAACGAGCAGTACTTC.

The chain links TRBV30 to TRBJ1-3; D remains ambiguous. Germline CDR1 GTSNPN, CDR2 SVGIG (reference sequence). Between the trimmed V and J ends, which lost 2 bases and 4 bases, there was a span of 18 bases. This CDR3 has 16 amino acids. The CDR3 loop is CAWSFGQSRRGNTIYF. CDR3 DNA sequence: TGTGCCTGGAGTTTTGGGCAGTCAAGACGGGGAAACACCATATATTTT.

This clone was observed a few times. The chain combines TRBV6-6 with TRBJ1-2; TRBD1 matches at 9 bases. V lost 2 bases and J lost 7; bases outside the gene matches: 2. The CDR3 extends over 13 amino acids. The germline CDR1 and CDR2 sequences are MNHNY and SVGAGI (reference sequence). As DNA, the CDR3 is TGTGCCAGCAGTTACGGGACAGGGTCTGGCTACACCTTC. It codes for CASSYGTGSGYTF.

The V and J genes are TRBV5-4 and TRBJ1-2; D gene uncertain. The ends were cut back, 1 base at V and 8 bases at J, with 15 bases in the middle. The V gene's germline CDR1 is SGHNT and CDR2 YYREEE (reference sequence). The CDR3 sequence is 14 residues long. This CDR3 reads CASSLFTGSGGYTF. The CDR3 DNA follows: TGTGCCAGCAGCTTGTTTACTGGGTCGGGCGGCTACACCTTC. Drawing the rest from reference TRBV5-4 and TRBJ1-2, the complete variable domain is ETGVTQSPTHLIKTRGQQVTLRCSSQSGHNTVSWYQQALGQGPQFIFQYYREEENGRGNFPPRFSGLQFPNYSSELNVNALELDDSALYLCASSLFTGSGGYTFGSGTRLTVV.

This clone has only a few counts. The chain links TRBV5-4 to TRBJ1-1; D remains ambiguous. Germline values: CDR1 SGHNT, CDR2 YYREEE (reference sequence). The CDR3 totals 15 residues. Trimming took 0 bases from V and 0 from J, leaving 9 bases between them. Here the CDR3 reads CASSLAGRMNTEAFF. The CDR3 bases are TGTGCCAGCAGCTTGGCCGGAAGGATGAACACTGAAGCTTTCTTT.

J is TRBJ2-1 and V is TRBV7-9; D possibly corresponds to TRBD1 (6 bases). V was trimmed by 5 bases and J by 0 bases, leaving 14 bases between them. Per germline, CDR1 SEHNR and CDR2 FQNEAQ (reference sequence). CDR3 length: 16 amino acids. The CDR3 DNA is TGTGCCAGCAGCCCGTTGACAGGAAGCTCCTACAATGAGCAGTTCTTC. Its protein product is CASSPLTGSSYNEQFF.

The DNA of the CDR3 is TGTGCCAGCAGTGAGGGACTCTACACCGGGGAGCTGTTTTTT. Protein sequence: CASSEGLYTGELFF. The J gene is TRBJ2-2, the V gene TRBV6-4, with D perhaps matching TRBD2 (6 bases). Germline CDR1 reads MRHNA; CDR2 reads SNTAGT. The V gene lost 3 bases and the J gene lost 3 bases, with 8 bases spanning the gap. The CDR3 is made up of 14 amino acids.

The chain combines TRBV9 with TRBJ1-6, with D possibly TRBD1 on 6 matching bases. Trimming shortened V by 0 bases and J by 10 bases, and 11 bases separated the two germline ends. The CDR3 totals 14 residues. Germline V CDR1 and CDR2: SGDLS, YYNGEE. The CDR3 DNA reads TGTGCCAGCAGCGTAGACAGGGAAGGATCACCCCTCCACTTT. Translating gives CASSVDREGSPLHF.

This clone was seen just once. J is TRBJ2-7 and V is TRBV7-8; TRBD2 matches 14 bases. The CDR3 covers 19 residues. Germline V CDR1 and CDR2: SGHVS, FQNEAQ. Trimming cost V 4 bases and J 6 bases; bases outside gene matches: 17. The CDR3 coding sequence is TGTGCCAGCAGCTCCACGCGGACTAGCGGGAGGAGGTCTAACGGCGAGCAGTACTTC. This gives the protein CASSSTRTSGRRSNGEQYF. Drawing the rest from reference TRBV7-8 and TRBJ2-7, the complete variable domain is GAGVSQSPRYKVAKRGQDVALRCDPISGHVSLFWYQQALGQGPEFLTYFQNEAQLDKSGLPSDRFFAERPEGSVSTLKIQRTQQEDSAVYLCASSSTRTSGRRSNGEQYFGPGTRLTVT.

This CDR3 is CASSGLAGRHYNEQFF. In nucleotides, the CDR3 is TGCGCCAGCAGTGGCCTAGCGGGACGGCACTACAATGAGCAGTTCTTC. The chain links TRBV10-1 to TRBJ2-1, with 9 bases fitting TRBD2. Per the germline V gene, CDR1 is WNHNN and CDR2 is SYGVQD (reference sequence). The ends lost 4 bases at V and 3 bases at J; junction bases unmatched: 7. The CDR3 is made up of 16 amino acids.

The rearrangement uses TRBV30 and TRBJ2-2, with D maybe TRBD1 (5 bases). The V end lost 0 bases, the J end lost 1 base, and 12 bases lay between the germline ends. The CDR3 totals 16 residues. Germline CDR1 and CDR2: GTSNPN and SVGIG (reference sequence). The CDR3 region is CAWSVLATENTGELFF. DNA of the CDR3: TGTGCCTGGAGTGTACTTGCGACAGAGAACACCGGGGAGCTGTTTTTT.